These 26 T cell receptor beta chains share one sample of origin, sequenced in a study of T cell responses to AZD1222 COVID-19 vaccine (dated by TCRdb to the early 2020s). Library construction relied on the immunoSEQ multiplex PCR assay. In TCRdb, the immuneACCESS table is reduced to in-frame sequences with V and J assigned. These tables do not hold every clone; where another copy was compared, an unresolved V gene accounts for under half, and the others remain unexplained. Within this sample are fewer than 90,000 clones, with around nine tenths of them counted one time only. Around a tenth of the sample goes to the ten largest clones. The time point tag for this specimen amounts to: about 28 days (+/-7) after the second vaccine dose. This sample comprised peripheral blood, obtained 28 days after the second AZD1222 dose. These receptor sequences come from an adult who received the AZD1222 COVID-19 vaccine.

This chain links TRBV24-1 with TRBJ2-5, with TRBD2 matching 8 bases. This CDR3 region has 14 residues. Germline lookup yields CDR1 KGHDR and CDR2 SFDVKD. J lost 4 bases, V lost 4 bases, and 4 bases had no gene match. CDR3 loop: CATSETGGGETQYF. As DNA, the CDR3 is TGTGCCACCAGTGAAACGGGAGGGGGAGAGACCCAGTACTTC.

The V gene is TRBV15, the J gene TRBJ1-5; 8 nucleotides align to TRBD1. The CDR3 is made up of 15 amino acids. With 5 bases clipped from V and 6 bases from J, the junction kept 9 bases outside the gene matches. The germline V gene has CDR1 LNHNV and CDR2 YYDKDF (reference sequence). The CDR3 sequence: CATSLNRGSGQPQHF. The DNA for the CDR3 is TGTGCCACCAGCTTAAACAGGGGGTCGGGTCAGCCCCAGCATTTT. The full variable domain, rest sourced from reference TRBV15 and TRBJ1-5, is DAMVIQNPRYQVTQFGKPVTLSCSQTLNHNVMYWYQQKSSQAPKLLFHYYDKDFNNEADTPDNFQSRRPNTSFCFLDIRSPGLGDTAMYLCATSLNRGSGQPQHFGDGTRLSIL.

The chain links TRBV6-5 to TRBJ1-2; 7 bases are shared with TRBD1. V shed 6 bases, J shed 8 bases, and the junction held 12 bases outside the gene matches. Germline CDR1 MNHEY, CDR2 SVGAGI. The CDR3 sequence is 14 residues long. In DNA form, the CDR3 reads TGTGCCAGCAGGCAAAGGACAGGTGCCTACGGCTACACCTTC. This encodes CASRQRTGAYGYTF.

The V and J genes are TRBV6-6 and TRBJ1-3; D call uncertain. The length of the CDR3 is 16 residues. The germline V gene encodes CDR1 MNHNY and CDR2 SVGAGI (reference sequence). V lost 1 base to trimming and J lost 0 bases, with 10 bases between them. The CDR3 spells CASSYLPGSSGNTIYF. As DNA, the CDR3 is TGTGCCAGCAGTTACTTACCCGGGAGCTCTGGAAACACCATATATTTT.

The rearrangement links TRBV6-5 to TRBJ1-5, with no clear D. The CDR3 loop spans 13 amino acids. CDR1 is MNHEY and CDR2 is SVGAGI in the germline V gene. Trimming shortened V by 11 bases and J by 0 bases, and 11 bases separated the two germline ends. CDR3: CAVARGSNQPQHF. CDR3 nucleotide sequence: TGTGCCGTGGCCCGAGGTAGCAATCAGCCCCAGCATTTT.

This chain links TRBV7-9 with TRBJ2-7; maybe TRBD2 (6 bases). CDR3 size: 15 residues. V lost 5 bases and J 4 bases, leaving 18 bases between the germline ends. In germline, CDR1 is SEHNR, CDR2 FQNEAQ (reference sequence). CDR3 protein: CASSQGGAGLYEQYF. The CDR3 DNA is TGTGCCAGCAGCCAAGGAGGGGCAGGGCTATACGAGCAGTACTTC.

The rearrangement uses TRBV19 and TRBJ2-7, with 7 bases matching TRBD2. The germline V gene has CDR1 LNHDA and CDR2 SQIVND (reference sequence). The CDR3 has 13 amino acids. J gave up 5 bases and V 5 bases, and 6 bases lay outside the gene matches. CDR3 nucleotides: TGTGCCAGTAGTCGGGGGGATAAAGACGAGCAGTACTTC. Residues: CASSRGDKDEQYF.

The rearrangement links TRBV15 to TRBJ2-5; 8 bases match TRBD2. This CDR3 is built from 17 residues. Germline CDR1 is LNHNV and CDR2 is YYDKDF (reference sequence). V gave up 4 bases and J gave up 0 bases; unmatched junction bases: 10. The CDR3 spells CATSTTSGSHYQETQYF. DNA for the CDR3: TGTGCCACCAGCACAACTAGCGGATCCCACTACCAAGAGACCCAGTACTTC.

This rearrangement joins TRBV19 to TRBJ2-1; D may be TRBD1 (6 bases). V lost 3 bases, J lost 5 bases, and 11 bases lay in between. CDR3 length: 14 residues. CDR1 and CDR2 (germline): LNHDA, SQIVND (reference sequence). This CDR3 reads CASSIRAGDNEQFF. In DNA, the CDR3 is TGTGCCAGTAGTATCAGAGCAGGGGACAATGAGCAGTTCTTC.

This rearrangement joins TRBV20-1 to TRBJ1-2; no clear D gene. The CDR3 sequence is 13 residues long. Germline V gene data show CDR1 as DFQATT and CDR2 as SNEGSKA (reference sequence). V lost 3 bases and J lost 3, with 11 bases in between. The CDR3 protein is CSASVEGYYGYTF. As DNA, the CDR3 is TGCAGTGCTAGTGTGGAGGGTTACTATGGCTACACCTTC.

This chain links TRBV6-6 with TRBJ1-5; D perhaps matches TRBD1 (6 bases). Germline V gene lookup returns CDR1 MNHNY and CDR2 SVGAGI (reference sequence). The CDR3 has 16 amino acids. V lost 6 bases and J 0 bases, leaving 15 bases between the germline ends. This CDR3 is CASSHPGQYSNQPQHF. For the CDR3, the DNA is TGTGCCAGCAGCCACCCGGGACAATATAGCAATCAGCCCCAGCATTTT.

The CDR3 protein is CASSQLGTDTQYF. CDR3 coding DNA: TGTGCCAGCAGCCAACTGGGCACAGATACGCAGTATTTT. The V and J genes are TRBV3-1 (or the pseudogene TRBV3-2) and TRBJ2-3; D uncertain. The CDR3 is 13 residues long. The V end was cut by 2 bases, the J end by 1 base, with 4 bases between. Germline CDR1 and CDR2: LGHDT and YNNKEL (reference sequence).

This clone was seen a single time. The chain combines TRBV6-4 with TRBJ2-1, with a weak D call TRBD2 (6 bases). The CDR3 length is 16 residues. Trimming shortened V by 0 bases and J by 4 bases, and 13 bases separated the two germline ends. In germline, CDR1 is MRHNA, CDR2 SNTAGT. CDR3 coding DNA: TGTGCCAGCAGTGACTCGATACGGGAGACTTACAATGAGCAGTTCTTC. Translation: CASSDSIRETYNEQFF.

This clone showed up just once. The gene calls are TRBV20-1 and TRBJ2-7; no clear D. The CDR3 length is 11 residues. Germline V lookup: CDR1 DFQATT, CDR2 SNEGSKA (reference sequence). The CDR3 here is CRGNSGYEQYF. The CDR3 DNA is TGCAGGGGGAACTCGGGCTACGAGCAGTACTTC.

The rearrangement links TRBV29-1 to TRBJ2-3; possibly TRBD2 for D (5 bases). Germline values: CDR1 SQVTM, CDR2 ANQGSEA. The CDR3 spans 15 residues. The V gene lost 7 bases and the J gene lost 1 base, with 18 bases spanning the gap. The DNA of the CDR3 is TGCAGCGCCACCCCGGATGGAGGCGGCACAGATACGCAGTATTTT. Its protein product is CSATPDGGGTDTQYF.

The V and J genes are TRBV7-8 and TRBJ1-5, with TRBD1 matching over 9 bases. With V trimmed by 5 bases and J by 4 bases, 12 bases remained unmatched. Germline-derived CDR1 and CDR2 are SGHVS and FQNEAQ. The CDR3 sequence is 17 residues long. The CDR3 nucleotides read TGTGCCAGCAGCCGGGGCGGGACAGGGCTAAATAATCAGCCCCAGCATTTT. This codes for CASSRGGTGLNNQPQHF.

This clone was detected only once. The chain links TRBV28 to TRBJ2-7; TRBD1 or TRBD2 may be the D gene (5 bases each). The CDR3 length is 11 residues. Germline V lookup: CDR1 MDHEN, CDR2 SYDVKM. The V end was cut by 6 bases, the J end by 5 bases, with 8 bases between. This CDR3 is CASRRGDEQYF. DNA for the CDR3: TGTGCCAGCAGAAGAGGGGACGAGCAGTACTTC.

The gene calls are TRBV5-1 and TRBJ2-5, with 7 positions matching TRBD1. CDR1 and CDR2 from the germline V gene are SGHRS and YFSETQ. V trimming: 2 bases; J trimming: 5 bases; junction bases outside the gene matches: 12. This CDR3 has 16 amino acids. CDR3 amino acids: CASSFQGGQRGETQYF. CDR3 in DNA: TGCGCCAGCAGCTTCCAAGGGGGACAGCGAGGGGAGACCCAGTACTTC.

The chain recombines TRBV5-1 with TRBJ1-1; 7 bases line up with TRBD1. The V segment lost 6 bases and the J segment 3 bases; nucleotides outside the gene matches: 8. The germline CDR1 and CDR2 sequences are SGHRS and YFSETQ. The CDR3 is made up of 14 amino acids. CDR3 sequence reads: CASNPGTEYTEAFF. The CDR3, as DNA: TGCGCCAGCAACCCGGGGACAGAGTACACTGAAGCTTTCTTT.

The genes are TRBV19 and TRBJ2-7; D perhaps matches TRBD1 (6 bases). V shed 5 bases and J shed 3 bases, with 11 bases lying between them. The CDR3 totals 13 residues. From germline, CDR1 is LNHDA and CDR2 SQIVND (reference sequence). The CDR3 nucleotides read TGTGCCAGTAGTCCAAGGACAGACTACGAGCAGTACTTC. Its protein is CASSPRTDYEQYF.

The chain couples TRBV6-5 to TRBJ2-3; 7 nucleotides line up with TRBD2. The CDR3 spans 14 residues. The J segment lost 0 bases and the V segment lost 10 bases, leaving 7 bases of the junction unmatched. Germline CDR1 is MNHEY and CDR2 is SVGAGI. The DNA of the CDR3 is TGTGCCACAGCGGGGACTGCTAGCACAGATACGCAGTATTTT. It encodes CATAGTASTDTQYF.

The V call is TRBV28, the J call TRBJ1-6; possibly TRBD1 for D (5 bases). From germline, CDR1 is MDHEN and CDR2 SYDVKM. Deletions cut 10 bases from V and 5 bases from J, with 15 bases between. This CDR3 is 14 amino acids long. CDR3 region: CATTPGSNNSPLHF. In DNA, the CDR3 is TGTGCCACTACCCCAGGGAGCAATAATTCACCCCTCCACTTT. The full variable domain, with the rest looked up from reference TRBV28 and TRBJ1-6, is DVKVTQSSRYLVKRTGEKVFLECVQDMDHENMFWYRQDPGLGLRLIYFSYDVKMKEKGDIPEGYSVSREKKERFSLILESASTNQTSMYLCATTPGSNNSPLHFGNGTRLTVT.

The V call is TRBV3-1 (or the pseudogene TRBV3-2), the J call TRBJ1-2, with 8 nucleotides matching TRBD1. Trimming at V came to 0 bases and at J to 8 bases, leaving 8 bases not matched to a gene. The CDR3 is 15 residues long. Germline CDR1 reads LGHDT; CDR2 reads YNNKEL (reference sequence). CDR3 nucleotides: TGTGCCAGCAGCCAAGAGGGAAGACAGGGGAACGGCTACACCTTC. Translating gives CASSQEGRQGNGYTF.

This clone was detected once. This chain's CDR3 is CATSETSGTGFGYGYTF. As DNA, the CDR3 is TGTGCCACCAGTGAAACTTCCGGGACAGGGTTCGGCTATGGCTACACCTTC. The gene calls are TRBV24-1 and TRBJ1-2, with 9 bases matching TRBD1. The CDR3 spans 17 residues. Germline V CDR1 and CDR2: KGHDR, SFDVKD. The ends lost 4 bases at V and 4 bases at J; junction bases unmatched: 12.

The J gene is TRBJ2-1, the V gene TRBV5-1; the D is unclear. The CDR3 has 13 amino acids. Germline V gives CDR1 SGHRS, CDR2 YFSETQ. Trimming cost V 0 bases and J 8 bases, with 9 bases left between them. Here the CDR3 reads CASSLGLVDEQFF. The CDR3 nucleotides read TGCGCCAGCAGCTTGGGTCTAGTGGATGAGCAGTTCTTC.

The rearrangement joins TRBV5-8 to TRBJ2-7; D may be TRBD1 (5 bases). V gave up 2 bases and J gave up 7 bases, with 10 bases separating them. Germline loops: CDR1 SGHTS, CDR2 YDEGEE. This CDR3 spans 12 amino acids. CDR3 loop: CASSLWAGEQYF. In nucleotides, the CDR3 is TGTGCCAGCAGCTTATGGGCAGGGGAGCAGTACTTC.